The 9 T cell receptor beta chains reported below all come from one sample, sequenced in a study of blood T cell repertoires in COVID-19. The table came from immunoSEQ multiplex PCR; TCRdb's copy has only in-frame clones and leaves some out. This sample yields some 380,000 clones, of which roughly 87% are seen a single time; roughly 2% belongs to the top ten. The sample consisted of PBMCs or T cells enriched from blood (not recorded which). All receptors come from a woman aged 40-49 years with acute COVID-19.

V gene TRBV24-1 combines with J gene TRBJ2-5; 9 nucleotides align to TRBD2. Germline CDR1 and CDR2: KGHDR and SFDVKD. V lost 7 bases, J lost 5 bases, and 10 bases stayed unmatched. This CDR3 is built from 15 residues. The CDR3 bases are TGTGCCACCAGCAGTAGCGGGGGCCCCGGGGAGACCCAGTACTTC. Its protein product is CATSSSGGPGETQYF.

This clone has just a few counts. V is TRBV6-5 and J is TRBJ1-1; D is perhaps TRBD1 (6 bases). V was trimmed by 2 bases and J by 0 bases, leaving 10 bases between them. CDR1 and CDR2 from the germline V gene are MNHEY and SVGAGI. The CDR3 has 15 amino acids. The DNA for the CDR3 is TGTGCCAGCAGTTACGGGGCAGGGGTGAACACTGAAGCTTTCTTT. It yields the protein CASSYGAGVNTEAFF.

This chain uses TRBV6-5 with TRBJ1-2; TRBD1 agrees at 10 bases. CDR3 size: 14 residues. Trimming took 5 bases from V and 6 from J; bases not matched to a gene: 6. Germline V gene sequence: CDR1 MNHEY, CDR2 SVGAGI. Here the CDR3 reads CASSRGQGIDGYTF. CDR3 DNA: TGTGCCAGCAGTAGGGGACAGGGGATTGATGGCTACACCTTC.

The chain employs TRBV19 and TRBJ1-5; TRBD1 agrees at 7 bases. CDR3 length: 15 amino acids. Trimming at V came to 7 bases and at J to 5 bases, leaving 11 bases not matched to a gene. Germline assignment: CDR1 LNHDA and CDR2 SQIVND (reference sequence). CDR3 in DNA: TGTGCCAGTACGCCAGACAGGGAGTGGGATCAGCCCCAGCATTTT. It codes for CASTPDREWDQPQHF.

The J gene is TRBJ1-4, the V gene TRBV15; the D gene is possibly TRBD1 (6 bases). The ends were cut back, 0 bases at V and 8 bases at J, with 13 bases in the middle. Per the germline V gene, CDR1 is LNHNV and CDR2 is YYDKDF (reference sequence). The CDR3 contains 15 residues. For the CDR3, the DNA is TGTGCCACCAGCAGAGATAGGGGGGGAGGAGAAAAACTGTTTTTT. Translated, it gives CATSRDRGGGEKLFF.

A single count supports this clone. This chain links TRBV3-1 (or the pseudogene TRBV3-2) with TRBJ2-5; the match to TRBD1 covers 9 bases. There are 16 residues in the CDR3. Germline V gene data show CDR1 as LGHDT and CDR2 as YNNKEL (reference sequence). V lost 0 bases and J lost 4; bases outside the gene matches: 6. CDR3 sequence: CASSQEGTGTIETQYF. The CDR3 coding sequence is TGTGCCAGCAGCCAAGAGGGGACAGGGACTATAGAGACCCAGTACTTC.

This CDR3 reads CASSPRPLRRAGANVLTF. In DNA, the CDR3 is TGTGCCAGCAGCCCCAGACCCCTACGGCGGGCCGGGGCCAACGTCCTGACTTTC. The V call is TRBV5-6, the J call TRBJ2-6; a possible D gene is TRBD2 (5 bases). Trimming took 4 bases from V and 4 from J, leaving 21 bases between them. Germline values: CDR1 SGHDT, CDR2 YYEEEE. The CDR3 extends over 18 amino acids.

The genes are TRBV5-4 and TRBJ2-1; TRBD2 might be the D (7 bases). Germline V gene lookup returns CDR1 SGHNT and CDR2 YYREEE (reference sequence). V dropped 0 bases and J dropped 4 bases, with 20 bases sitting between them. CDR3 length: 18 amino acids. This chain's CDR3 is CASSLVPGGHTRYNEQFF. The DNA of the CDR3 is TGTGCCAGCAGCTTGGTTCCCGGGGGGCATACTCGATACAATGAGCAGTTCTTC.

The chain combines TRBV2 with TRBJ1-1, with 11 bases that match TRBD1. Losses at the gene ends were 2 bases for V and 10 bases for J; bases not matched to a gene: 9. Germline V gives CDR1 SNHLY, CDR2 FYNNEI. CDR3 length equals 15 residues. DNA for the CDR3: TGTGCCAGCAGTGAAACTGGGACAGGGGGGATTGCAGCTTTCTTT. Amino acids: CASSETGTGGIAAFF.